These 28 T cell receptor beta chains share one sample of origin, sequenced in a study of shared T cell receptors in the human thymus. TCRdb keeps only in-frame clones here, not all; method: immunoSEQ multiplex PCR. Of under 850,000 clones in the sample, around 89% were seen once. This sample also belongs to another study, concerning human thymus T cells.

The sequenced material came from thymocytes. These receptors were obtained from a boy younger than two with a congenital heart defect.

This CDR3 is CASRKTGSGANVLTF. The DNA for the CDR3 is TGTGCCAGCAGAAAAACAGGGTCTGGGGCCAACGTCCTGACTTTC. V and J are TRBV11-2 and TRBJ2-6; TRBD1 is a possible D gene (6 bases). The germline V gene encodes CDR1 SGHAT and CDR2 FQNNGV. Trimming removed 6 bases from V and 1 base from J, with 10 bases in between. The CDR3 totals 15 residues.

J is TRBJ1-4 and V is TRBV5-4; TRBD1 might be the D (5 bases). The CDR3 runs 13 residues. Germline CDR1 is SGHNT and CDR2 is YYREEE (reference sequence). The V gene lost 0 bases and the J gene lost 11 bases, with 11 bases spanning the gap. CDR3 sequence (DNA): TGTGCCAGCAGCTTGGCACGGGGGGAGAAACTGTTTTTT. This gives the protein CASSLARGEKLFF.

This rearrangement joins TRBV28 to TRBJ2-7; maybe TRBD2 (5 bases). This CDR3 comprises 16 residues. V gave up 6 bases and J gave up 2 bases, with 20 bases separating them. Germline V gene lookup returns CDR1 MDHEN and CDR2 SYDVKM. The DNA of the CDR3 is TGTGCCAGCAGCCCCCCCCGGGATACCCATCCCTACGAGCAGTACTTC. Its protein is CASSPPRDTHPYEQYF.

CDR3 loop: CASSLFNRGLAGGPYEQYF. The CDR3, as DNA: TGTGCCAGCAGCTTATTTAACCGGGGACTAGCGGGAGGGCCCTACGAGCAGTACTTC. The J gene is TRBJ2-7, the V gene TRBV9, with 16 positions matching TRBD2. Germline V gene sequence: CDR1 SGDLS, CDR2 YYNGEE. CDR3 length equals 19 residues. Unmatched junction bases numbered 12, after V lost 4 bases and J lost 2 bases.

CDR3 loop: CASSSNSLGLARTDTQYF. The CDR3, as DNA: TGTGCCAGCAGTTCAAACTCCCTTGGACTAGCCCGCACAGATACGCAGTATTTT. V and J are TRBV27 and TRBJ2-3, with 8 bases matching TRBD2. Per the germline V gene, CDR1 is MNHEY and CDR2 is SMNVEV (reference sequence). Losses at the gene ends were 4 bases for V and 1 base for J; bases not matched to a gene: 13. This CDR3 comprises 18 residues.

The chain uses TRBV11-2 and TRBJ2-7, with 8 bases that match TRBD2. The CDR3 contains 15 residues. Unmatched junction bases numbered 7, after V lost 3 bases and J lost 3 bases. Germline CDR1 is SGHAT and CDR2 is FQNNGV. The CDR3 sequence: CASSFRTSPNYEQYF. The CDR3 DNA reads TGTGCCAGCAGCTTCCGGACTAGCCCGAACTACGAGCAGTACTTC. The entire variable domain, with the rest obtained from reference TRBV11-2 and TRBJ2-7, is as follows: EAGVAQSPRYKIIEKRQSVAFWCNPISGHATLYWYQQILGQGPKLLIQFQNNGVVDDSQLPKDRFSAERLKGVDSTLKIQPAKLEDSAVYLCASSFRTSPNYEQYFGPGTRLTVT.

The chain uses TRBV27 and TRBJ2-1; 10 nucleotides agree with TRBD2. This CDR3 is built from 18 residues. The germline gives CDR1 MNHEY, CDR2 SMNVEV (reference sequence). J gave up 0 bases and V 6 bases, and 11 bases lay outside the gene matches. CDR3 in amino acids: CASSAEGGTSDSYNEQFF. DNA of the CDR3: TGTGCCAGCAGCGCAGAAGGGGGGACTAGCGACTCCTACAATGAGCAGTTCTTC.

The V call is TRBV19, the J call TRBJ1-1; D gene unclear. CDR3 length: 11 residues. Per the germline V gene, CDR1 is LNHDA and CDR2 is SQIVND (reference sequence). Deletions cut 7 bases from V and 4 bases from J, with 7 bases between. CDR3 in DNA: TGTGCCAGTAACGGCGGCACTGAAGCTTTCTTT. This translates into CASNGGTEAFF.

CDR3: CASSQGRIMVATNEKLFF. The CDR3 DNA reads as TGCGCCAGCAGCCAAGGGCGGATCATGGTTGCAACTAATGAAAAACTGTTTTTT. V is TRBV4-3 and J is TRBJ1-4; D is uncertain. This CDR3 region has 18 residues. V was shortened by 1 base and J by 0 bases, with 15 bases between the two germline ends. CDR1 is LGHNA, CDR2 YSLEER, per germline.

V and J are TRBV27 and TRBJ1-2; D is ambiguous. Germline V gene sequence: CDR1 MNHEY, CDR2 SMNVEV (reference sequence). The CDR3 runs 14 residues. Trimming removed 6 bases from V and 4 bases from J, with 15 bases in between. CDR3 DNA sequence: TGTGCCAGCAGCCTAGCTCCAGCGTCCTATGGCTACACCTTC. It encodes CASSLAPASYGYTF.

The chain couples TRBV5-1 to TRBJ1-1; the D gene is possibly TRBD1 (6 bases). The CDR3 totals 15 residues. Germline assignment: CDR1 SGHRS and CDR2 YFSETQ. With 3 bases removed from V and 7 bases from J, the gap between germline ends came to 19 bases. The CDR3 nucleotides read TGCGCCAGCAGCTACACAGGGAACTGGGTAAATGAAGCTTTCTTT. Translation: CASSYTGNWVNEAFF.

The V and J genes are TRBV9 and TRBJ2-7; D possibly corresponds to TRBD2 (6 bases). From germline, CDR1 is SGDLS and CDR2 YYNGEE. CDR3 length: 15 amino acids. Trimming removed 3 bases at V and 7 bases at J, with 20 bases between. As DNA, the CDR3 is TGTGCCAGCAGCGCCCGGGGGACCCCCTACGAGGAGCAGTACTTC. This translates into CASSARGTPYEEQYF. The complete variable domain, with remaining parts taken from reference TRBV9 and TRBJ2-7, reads DSGVTQTPKHLITATGQRVTLRCSPRSGDLSVYWYQQSLDQGLQFLIQYYNGEERAKGNILERFSAQQFPDLHSELNLSSLELGDSALYFCASSARGTPYEEQYFGPGTRLTVT.

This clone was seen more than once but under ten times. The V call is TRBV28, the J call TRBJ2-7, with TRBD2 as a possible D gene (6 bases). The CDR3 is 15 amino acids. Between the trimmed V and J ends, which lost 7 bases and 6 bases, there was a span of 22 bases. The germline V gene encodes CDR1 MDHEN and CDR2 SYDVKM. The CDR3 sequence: CASMIQTSKAVEQYF. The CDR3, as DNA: TGTGCCAGCATGATACAAACTAGCAAAGCCGTCGAGCAGTACTTC.

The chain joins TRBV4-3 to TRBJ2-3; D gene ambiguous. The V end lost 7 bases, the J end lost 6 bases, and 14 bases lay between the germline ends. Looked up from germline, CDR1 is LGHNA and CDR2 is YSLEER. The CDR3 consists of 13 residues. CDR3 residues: CASTTPEPDTQYF. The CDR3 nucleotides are TGCGCCAGCACCACTCCCGAGCCCGATACGCAGTATTTT.

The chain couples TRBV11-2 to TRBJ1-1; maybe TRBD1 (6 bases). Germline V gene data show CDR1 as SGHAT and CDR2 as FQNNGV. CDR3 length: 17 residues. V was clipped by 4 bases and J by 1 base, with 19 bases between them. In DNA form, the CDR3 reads TGTGCCAGCAGCTCCCTTAGTTCACAGGGCCCGAACACTGAAGCTTTCTTT. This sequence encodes CASSSLSSQGPNTEAFF.

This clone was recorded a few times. CDR3 DNA sequence: TGCGCCAGCAGTGAGCCGGGACATATTCCTAGCACAGATACGCAGTATTTT. As protein: CASSEPGHIPSTDTQYF. The J gene is TRBJ2-3, the V gene TRBV10-2; a possible D gene is TRBD1 (6 bases). This CDR3 region has 17 residues. CDR1 is WSHSY and CDR2 is SAAADI in the germline V gene. Trimming took 2 bases from V and 0 from J, leaving 15 bases between them.

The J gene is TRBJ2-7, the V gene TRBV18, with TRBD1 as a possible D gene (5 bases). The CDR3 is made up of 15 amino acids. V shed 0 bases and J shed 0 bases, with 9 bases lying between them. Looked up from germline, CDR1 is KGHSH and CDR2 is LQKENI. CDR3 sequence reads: CASSPPGADSYEQYF. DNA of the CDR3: TGTGCCAGCTCACCACCAGGGGCGGACTCCTACGAGCAGTACTTC.

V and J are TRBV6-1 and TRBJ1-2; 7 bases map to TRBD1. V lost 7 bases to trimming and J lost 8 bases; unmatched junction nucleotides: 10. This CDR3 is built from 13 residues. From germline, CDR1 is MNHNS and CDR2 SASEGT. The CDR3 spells CASIRQGEEGYTF. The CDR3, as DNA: TGTGCCAGCATCAGACAGGGTGAGGAGGGCTACACCTTC.

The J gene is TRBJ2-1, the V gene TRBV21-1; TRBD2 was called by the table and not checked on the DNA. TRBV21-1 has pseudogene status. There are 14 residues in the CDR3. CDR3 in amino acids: CASSFTTETDEQFF. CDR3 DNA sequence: TGTGCCAGCAGCTTCACCACGGAGACCGATGAGCAGTTCTTC.

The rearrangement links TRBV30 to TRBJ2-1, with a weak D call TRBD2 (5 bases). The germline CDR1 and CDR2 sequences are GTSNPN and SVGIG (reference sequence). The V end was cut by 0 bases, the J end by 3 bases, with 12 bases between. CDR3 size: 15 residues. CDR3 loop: CAWSVHERHYNEQFF. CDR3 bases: TGTGCCTGGAGTGTACACGAGCGGCACTACAATGAGCAGTTCTTC.

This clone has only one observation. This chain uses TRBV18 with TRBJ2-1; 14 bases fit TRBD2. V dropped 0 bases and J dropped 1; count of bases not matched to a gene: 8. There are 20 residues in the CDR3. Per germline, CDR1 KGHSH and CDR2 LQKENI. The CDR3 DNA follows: TGTGCCAGCTCACCACCGAGGGGACTAGCGGGGGAGAATTCCTACAATGAGCAGTTCTTC. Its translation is CASSPPRGLAGENSYNEQFF.

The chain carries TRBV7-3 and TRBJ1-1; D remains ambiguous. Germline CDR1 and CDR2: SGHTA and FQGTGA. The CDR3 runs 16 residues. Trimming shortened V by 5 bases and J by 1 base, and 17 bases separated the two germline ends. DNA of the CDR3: TGTGCCAGCAGCCCGTTGACATCCCCCTCGAACACTGAAGCTTTCTTT. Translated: CASSPLTSPSNTEAFF.

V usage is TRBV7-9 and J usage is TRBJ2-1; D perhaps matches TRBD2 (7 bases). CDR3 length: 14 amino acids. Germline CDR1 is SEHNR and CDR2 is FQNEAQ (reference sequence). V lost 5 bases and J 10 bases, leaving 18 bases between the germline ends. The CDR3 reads CASSLTSGGLEQFF. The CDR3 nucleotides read TGTGCCAGCAGCCTAACCTCCGGGGGGCTAGAGCAGTTCTTC.

DNA of the CDR3: TGCGCCACCACCAGGCGGGGGACCGGGGAGCTGTTTTTT. Translated, it gives CATTRRGTGELFF. The rearrangement uses TRBV5-1 and TRBJ2-2, with TRBD2 identical over 7 bases. The ends lost 9 bases at V and 5 bases at J; junction bases unmatched: 7. Germline V gene data show CDR1 as SGHRS and CDR2 as YFSETQ. The CDR3 runs 13 residues.

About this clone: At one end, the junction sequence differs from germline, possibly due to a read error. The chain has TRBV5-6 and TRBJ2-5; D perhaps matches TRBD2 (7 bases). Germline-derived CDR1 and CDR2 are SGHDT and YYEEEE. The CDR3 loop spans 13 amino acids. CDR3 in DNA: TGTGCCAGCAGCTGGGGGGGCCAAGGGACCCAGTACTTC. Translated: CASSWGGQGTQYF. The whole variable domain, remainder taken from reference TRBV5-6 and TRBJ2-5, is DAGVTQSPTHLIKTRGQQVTLRCSPKSGHDTVSWYQQALGQGPQFIFQYYEEEERQRGNFPDRFSGHQFPNYSSELNVNALLLGDSALYLCASSWGGQGTQYFGPGTRLLVL.

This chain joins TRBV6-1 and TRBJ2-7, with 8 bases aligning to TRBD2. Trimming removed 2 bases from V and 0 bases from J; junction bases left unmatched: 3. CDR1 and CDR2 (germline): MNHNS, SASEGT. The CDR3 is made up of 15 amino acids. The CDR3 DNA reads TGTGCCAGCAGTGAACCGGGGGGGAGCTCCTACGAGCAGTACTTC. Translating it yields CASSEPGGSSYEQYF.

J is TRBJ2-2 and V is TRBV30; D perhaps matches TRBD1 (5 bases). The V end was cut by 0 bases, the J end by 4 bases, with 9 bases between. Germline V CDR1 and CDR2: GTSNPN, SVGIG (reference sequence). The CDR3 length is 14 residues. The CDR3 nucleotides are TGTGCCTGGAGTGTACGCAGGGTCACCGGGGAGCTGTTTTTT. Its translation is CAWSVRRVTGELFF.

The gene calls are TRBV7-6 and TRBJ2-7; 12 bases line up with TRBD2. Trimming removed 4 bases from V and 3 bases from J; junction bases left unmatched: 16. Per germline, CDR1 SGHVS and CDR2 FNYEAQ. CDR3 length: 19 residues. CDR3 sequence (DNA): TGTGCCAGCAGCTCCAACCTTTCTAGCGGGAGGGCCCTCGTCTACGAGCAGTACTTC. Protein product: CASSSNLSSGRALVYEQYF.